This T cell receptor (beta chain) is from a study of control samples from healthy donors and cancer patients. Germline V gene data show CDR1 as LGHNA and CDR2 as YNFKEQ. The V gene end was trimmed by 1 base and the J gene end by 4 bases; junction bases not matched to a gene: 8. The CDR3 runs to 16 residues. Data came from immunoSEQ multiplex PCR; TCRdb stores just in-frame clones and leaves some out. Counted here are about 130,000 clones, 90% occurring once; the ten biggest clones make up about 2.5%. The sequencing input was blood. The sequence was collected from a man aged 40-49 years in good health. The chain couples TRBV4-2 to TRBJ2-3; TRBD1 matches 7 bases. The CDR3 DNA follows: TGTGCCAGCAGCCAAGCTTCGGGACAGTGGGCAGATACGCAGTATTTT. Protein sequence: CASSQASGQWADTQYF.